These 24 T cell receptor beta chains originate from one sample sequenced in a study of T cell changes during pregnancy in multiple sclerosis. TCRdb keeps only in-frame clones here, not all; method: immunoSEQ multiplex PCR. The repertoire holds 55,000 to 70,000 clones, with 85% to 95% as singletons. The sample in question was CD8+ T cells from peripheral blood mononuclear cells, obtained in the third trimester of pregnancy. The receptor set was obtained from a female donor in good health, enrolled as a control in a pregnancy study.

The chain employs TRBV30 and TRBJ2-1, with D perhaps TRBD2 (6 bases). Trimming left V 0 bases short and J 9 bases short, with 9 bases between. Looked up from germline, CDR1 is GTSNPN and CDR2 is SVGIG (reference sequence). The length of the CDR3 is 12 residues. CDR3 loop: CAWSVTSSEQFF. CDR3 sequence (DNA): TGTGCCTGGAGTGTCACTAGCAGTGAGCAGTTCTTC.

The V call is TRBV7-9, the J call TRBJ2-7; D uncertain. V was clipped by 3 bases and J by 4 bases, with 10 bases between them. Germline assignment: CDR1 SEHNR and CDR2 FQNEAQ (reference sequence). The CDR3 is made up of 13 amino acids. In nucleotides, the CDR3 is TGTGCCAGCAGCTTGGCCAATACGTACGAGCAGTACTTC. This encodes CASSLANTYEQYF. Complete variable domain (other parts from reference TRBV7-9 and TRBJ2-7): DTGVSQNPRHKITKRGQNVTFRCDPISEHNRLYWYRQTLGQGPEFLTYFQNEAQLEKSRLLSDRFSAERPKGSFSTLEIQRTEQGDSAMYLCASSLANTYEQYFGPGTRLTVT.

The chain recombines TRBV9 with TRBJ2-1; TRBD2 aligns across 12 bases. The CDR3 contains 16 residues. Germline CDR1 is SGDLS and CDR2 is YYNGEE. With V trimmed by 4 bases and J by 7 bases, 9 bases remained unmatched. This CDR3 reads CASSLPSSGGGNEQFF. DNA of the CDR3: TGTGCCAGCAGCCTCCCGTCTAGCGGGGGGGGGAATGAGCAGTTCTTC.

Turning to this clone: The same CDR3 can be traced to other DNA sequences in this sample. CDR3 sequence reads: CASSLGRNTEAFF. DNA for the CDR3: TGTGCCAGCAGTTTGGGCAGGAACACTGAAGCTTTCTTT. The V and J genes are TRBV27 and TRBJ1-1, with D unclear. Germline CDR1 reads MNHEY; CDR2 reads SMNVEV (reference sequence). With 3 bases removed from V and 1 base from J, the gap between germline ends came to 6 bases. The CDR3 runs 13 residues.

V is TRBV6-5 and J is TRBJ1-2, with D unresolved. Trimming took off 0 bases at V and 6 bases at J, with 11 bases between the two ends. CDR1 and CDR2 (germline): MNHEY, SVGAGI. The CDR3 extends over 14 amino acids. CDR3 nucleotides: TGTGCCAGCAGTTACTCAAGCCCCGGGGATGGCTACACCTTC. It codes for CASSYSSPGDGYTF.

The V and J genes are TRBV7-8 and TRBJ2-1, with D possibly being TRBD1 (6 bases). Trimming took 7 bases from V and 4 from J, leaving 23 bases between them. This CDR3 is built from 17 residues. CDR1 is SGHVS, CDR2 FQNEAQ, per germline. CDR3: CASTTGPTSKVYNEQFF. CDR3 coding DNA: TGTGCCAGCACCACAGGGCCAACCAGTAAAGTATACAATGAGCAGTTCTTC. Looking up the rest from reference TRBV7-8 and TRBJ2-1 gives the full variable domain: GAGVSQSPRYKVAKRGQDVALRCDPISGHVSLFWYQQALGQGPEFLTYFQNEAQLDKSGLPSDRFFAERPEGSVSTLKIQRTQQEDSAVYLCASTTGPTSKVYNEQFFGPGTRLTVL.

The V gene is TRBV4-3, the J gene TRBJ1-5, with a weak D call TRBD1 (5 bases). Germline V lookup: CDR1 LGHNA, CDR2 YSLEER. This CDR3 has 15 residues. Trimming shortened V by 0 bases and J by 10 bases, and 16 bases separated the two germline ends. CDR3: CASSQDRRGVDPQHF. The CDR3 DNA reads TGCGCCAGCAGCCAAGATCGGCGGGGGGTTGATCCCCAGCATTTT.

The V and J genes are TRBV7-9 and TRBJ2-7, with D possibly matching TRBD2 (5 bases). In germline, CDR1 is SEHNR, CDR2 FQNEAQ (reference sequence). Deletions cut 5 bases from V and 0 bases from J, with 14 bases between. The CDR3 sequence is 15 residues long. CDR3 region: CASSPGDRVSYEQYF. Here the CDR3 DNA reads TGTGCCAGCAGCCCCGGGGATCGGGTCTCCTACGAGCAGTACTTC.

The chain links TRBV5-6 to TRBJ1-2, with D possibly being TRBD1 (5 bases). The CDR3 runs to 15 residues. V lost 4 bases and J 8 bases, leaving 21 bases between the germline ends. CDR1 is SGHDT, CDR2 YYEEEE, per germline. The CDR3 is CASSERQSLILGYTF. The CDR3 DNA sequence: TGTGCCAGCAGCGAACGACAGTCCCTTATTTTGGGCTACACCTTC.

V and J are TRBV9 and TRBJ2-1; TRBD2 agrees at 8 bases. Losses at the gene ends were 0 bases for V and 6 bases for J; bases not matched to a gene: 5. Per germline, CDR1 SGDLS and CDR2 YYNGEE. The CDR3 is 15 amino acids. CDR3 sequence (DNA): TGTGCCAGCAGCGTAGAGGGACTAGTAACCAATGAGCAGTTCTTC. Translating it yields CASSVEGLVTNEQFF. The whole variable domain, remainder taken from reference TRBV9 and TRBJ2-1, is DSGVTQTPKHLITATGQRVTLRCSPRSGDLSVYWYQQSLDQGLQFLIQYYNGEERAKGNILERFSAQQFPDLHSELNLSSLELGDSALYFCASSVEGLVTNEQFFGPGTRLTVL.

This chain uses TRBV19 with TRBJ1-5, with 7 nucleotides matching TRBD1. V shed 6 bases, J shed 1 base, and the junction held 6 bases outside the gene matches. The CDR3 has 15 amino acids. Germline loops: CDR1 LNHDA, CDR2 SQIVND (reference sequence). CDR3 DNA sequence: TGTGCCAGTAGCTACAGGGGACCGAGCAATCAGCCCCAGCATTTT. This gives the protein CASSYRGPSNQPQHF.

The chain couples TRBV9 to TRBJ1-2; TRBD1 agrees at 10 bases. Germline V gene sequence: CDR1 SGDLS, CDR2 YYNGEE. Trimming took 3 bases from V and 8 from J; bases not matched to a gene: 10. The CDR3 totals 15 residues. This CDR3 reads CASSEHGTGVSGYTF. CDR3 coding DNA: TGTGCCAGCAGCGAACACGGGACAGGGGTATCCGGCTACACCTTC. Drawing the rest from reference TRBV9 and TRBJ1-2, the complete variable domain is DSGVTQTPKHLITATGQRVTLRCSPRSGDLSVYWYQQSLDQGLQFLIQYYNGEERAKGNILERFSAQQFPDLHSELNLSSLELGDSALYFCASSEHGTGVSGYTFGSGTRLTVV.

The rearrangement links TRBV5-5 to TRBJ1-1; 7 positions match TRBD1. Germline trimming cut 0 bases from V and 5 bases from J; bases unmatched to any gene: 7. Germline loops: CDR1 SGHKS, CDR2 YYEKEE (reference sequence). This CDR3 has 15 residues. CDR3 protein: CASSLGRTGGTEAFF. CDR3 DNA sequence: TGTGCCAGCAGCTTGGGCAGGACAGGCGGGACTGAAGCTTTCTTT.

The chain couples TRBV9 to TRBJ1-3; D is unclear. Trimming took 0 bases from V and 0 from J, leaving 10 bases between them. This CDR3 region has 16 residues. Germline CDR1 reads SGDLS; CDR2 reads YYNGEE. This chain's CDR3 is CASSVESSVSGNTIYF. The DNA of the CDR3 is TGTGCCAGCAGCGTAGAGAGCTCGGTCTCTGGAAACACCATATATTTT.

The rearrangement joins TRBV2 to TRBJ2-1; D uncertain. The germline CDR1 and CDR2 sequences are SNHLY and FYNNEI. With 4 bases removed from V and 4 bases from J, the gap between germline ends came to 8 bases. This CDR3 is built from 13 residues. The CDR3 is CASSVTRYNEQFF. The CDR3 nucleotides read TGTGCCAGCAGTGTGACGAGGTACAATGAGCAGTTCTTC. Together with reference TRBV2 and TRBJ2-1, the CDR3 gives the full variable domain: EPEVTQTPSHQVTQMGQEVILRCVPISNHLYFYWYRQILGQKVEFLVSFYNNEISEKSEIFDDQFSVERPDGSNFTLKIRSTKLEDSAMYFCASSVTRYNEQFFGPGTRLTVL.

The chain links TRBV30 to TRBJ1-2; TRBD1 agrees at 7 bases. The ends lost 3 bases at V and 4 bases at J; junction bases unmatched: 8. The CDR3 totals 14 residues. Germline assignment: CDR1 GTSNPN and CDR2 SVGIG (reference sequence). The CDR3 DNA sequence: TGTGCCTGGAGCTACAGGGGCGGGATCTATGGCTACACCTTC. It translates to CAWSYRGGIYGYTF.

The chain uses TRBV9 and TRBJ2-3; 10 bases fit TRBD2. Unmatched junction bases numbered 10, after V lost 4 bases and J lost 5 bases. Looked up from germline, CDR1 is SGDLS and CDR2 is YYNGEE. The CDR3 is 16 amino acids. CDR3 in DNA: TGTGCCAGCAGCCCCAGCAGCGGGGGGGCGAAAGATACGCAGTATTTT. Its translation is CASSPSSGGAKDTQYF.

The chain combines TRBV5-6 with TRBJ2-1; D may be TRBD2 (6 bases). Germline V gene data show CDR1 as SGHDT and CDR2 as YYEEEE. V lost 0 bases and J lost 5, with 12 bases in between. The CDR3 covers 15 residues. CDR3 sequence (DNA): TGTGCCAGCAGCTTGGCCGGGGGATTAAACAATGAGCAGTTCTTC. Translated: CASSLAGGLNNEQFF.

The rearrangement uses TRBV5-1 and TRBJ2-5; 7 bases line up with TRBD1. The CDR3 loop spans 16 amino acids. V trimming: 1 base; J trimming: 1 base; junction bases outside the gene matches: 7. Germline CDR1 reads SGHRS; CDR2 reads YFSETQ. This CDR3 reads CASSLMGQPTQETQYF. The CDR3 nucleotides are TGCGCCAGCAGCTTGATGGGACAGCCAACCCAAGAGACCCAGTACTTC.

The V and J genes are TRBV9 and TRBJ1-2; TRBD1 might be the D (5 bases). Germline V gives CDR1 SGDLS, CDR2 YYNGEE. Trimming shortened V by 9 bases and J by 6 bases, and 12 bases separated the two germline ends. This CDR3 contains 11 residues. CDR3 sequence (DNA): TGTGCCACCTATGGGGGGAATGGCTACACCTTC. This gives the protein CATYGGNGYTF.

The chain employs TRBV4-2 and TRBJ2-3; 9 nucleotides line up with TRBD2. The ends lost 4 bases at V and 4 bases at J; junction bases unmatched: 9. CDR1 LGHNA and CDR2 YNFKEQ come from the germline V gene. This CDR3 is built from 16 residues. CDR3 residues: CASSPRRGGGADTQYF. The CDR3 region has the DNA TGTGCCAGCAGCCCCCGGCGAGGCGGGGGGGCAGATACGCAGTATTTT.

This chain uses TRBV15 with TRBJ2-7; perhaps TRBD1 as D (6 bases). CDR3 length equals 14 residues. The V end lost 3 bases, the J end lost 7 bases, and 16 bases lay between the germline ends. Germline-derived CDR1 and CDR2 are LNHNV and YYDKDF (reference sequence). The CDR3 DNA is TGTGCCACCAGCAGCGACAGGATGGTGGGAGAGCAGTACTTC. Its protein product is CATSSDRMVGEQYF.

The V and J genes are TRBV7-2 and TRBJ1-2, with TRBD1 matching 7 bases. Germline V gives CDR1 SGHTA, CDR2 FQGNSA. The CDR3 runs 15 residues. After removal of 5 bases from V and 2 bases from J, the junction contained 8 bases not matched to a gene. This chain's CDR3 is CASSPWTGDNYGYTF. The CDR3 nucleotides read TGTGCCAGCAGCCCCTGGACAGGAGACAACTATGGCTACACCTTC.

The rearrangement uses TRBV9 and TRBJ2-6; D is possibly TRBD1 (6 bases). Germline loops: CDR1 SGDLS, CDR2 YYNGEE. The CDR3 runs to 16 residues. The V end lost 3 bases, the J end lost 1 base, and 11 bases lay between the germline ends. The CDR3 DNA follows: TGTGCCAGCAGCGAGGGCAGGGGTTCTGGGGCCAACGTCCTGACTTTC. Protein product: CASSEGRGSGANVLTF.